Presented here are 27 T cell receptor beta chains from one specimen sequenced in a study of T cell responses to AZD1222 COVID-19 vaccine. Profiling relied on immunoSEQ multiplex PCR, and the TCRdb table lists in-frame clones only, not all of them. The table includes 150,000 to 160,000 clones, about 89% detected once. This sample comprised peripheral blood, obtained 28 days after the second AZD1222 dose. The receptors derive from an adult who received the AZD1222 COVID-19 vaccine.

The chain has TRBV28 and TRBJ2-3; TRBD2 aligns across 9 bases. V lost 2 bases and J lost 4; bases outside the gene matches: 13. CDR3 length: 18 residues. The germline V gene encodes CDR1 MDHEN and CDR2 SYDVKM. Here the CDR3 DNA reads TGTGCCAGCAGTTTACTCCGTGTAGGCGGGAGGGAGGCAGATACGCAGTATTTT. Encoded protein: CASSLLRVGGREADTQYF.

V usage is TRBV5-8 and J usage is TRBJ2-1, with 9 nucleotides matching TRBD2. The CDR3 covers 14 residues. J gave up 4 bases and V 7 bases, and 6 bases lay outside the gene matches. Germline CDR1 is SGHTS and CDR2 is YDEGEE. The DNA of the CDR3 is TGTGCCAGCGCTAGCGGGATATTGTACAATGAGCAGTTCTTC. Its translation is CASASGILYNEQFF.

The chain has TRBV7-3 and TRBJ2-3, with D unresolved. Trimming stripped 4 bases from V and 4 bases from J, with 12 bases between. In germline, CDR1 is SGHTA, CDR2 FQGTGA. The CDR3 runs 14 residues. Written as DNA, the CDR3 is TGTGCCAGCAGCTCTTCCTTGAGTTCAGATACGCAGTATTTT. It encodes CASSSSLSSDTQYF.

About this clone itself: Distinct nucleotide sequences in the sample also encode this CDR3. This chain joins TRBV5-1 and TRBJ2-7; D ambiguous. CDR1 is SGHRS, CDR2 YFSETQ, per germline. Trimming took off 1 base at V and 3 bases at J, with 5 bases between the two ends. The CDR3 has 12 amino acids. CDR3 sequence reads: CASSLNSYEQYF. In DNA, the CDR3 is TGCGCCAGCAGCTTGAACAGCTACGAGCAGTACTTC.

The chain links TRBV5-1 to TRBJ2-2, with D possibly matching TRBD2 (6 bases). The CDR3 length is 15 residues. V was shortened by 0 bases and J by 6 bases, with 12 bases between the two germline ends. Germline values: CDR1 SGHRS, CDR2 YFSETQ. CDR3 amino acids: CASSLDGRVAGELFF. In DNA, the CDR3 is TGCGCCAGCAGCTTGGACGGGAGAGTGGCCGGGGAGCTGTTTTTT.

V usage is TRBV28 and J usage is TRBJ1-6, with TRBD1 identical over 7 bases. Germline CDR1 and CDR2: MDHEN and SYDVKM. The CDR3 totals 14 residues. The V and J ends lost 3 bases and 6 bases, in that order; junction bases with no gene match: 2. CDR3 sequence: CASSFTGANSPLHF. The CDR3 bases are TGTGCCAGCAGTTTTACAGGGGCTAATTCACCCCTCCACTTT.

V usage is TRBV28 and J usage is TRBJ1-6, with D tentatively TRBD1 (6 bases). Germline assignment: CDR1 MDHEN and CDR2 SYDVKM. The CDR3 runs to 14 residues. Trimming pared 6 bases from V and 3 bases from J, leaving 9 bases between. The CDR3 DNA follows: TGTGCCAGCAGCAGACAGGTCTATAATTCACCCCTCCACTTT. Translation: CASSRQVYNSPLHF.

The chain links TRBV12-1 to TRBJ2-5. TRBV12-1 is deemed a pseudogene. The length of the CDR3 is 14 residues. DNA of the CDR3: TGTGCCAGCAGCTGTGTCATAGGGGGGGAGACCCAGTACTTC. Its protein product is CASSCVIGGETQYF.

The V gene is TRBV28, the J gene TRBJ1-6, with a possible D match to TRBD1 (5 bases). The germline V gene encodes CDR1 MDHEN and CDR2 SYDVKM. Trimming took 7 bases from V and 9 from J, leaving 25 bases between them. The CDR3 extends over 17 amino acids. CDR3 sequence: CASTPGWGREEGSPLHF. CDR3 nucleotide sequence: TGTGCCAGCACCCCCGGATGGGGGAGGGAAGAAGGTTCACCCCTCCACTTT.

The rearrangement joins TRBV11-2 to TRBJ2-5; D is possibly TRBD1 (5 bases). Trimming left V 1 base short and J 3 bases short, with 12 bases between. CDR1 and CDR2 (germline): SGHAT, FQNNGV. This CDR3 is 15 amino acids long. The DNA for the CDR3 is TGTGCCAGCAGCTTAGGAGTGGGCAGGGAAGAGACCCAGTACTTC. Protein: CASSLGVGREETQYF.

The chain combines TRBV7-9 with TRBJ1-2; D remains ambiguous. CDR1 SEHNR and CDR2 FQNEAQ come from the germline V gene (reference sequence). Trimming cost V 2 bases and J 7 bases, with 11 bases left between them. The CDR3 loop spans 13 amino acids. The CDR3 here is CASSLPGGLGYTF. In nucleotides, the CDR3 is TGTGCCAGCAGCTTACCGGGAGGGCTTGGCTACACCTTC.

J is TRBJ2-5 and V is TRBV3-1 (or the pseudogene TRBV3-2); D is undetermined. Trimming shortened V by 3 bases and J by 6 bases, and 2 bases separated the two germline ends. CDR3 length equals 10 residues. The germline CDR1 and CDR2 sequences are LGHDT and YNNKEL (reference sequence). The CDR3 reads CASSQKTQYF. CDR3 nucleotides: TGTGCCAGCAGCCAGAAGACCCAGTACTTC.

V gene TRBV9 combines with J gene TRBJ2-5; no reliable D call. Per germline, CDR1 SGDLS and CDR2 YYNGEE. The CDR3 is 15 amino acids. V lost 3 bases to trimming and J lost 5 bases, with 17 bases between them. The CDR3 DNA reads TGTGCCAGCAGCGCCCAAGGGTGGGGTGAGGAGACCCAGTACTTC. Translated, it gives CASSAQGWGEETQYF.

This chain joins TRBV10-3 and TRBJ2-2, with D tentatively TRBD2 (6 bases). The V end lost 0 bases, the J end lost 2 bases, and 7 bases lay between the germline ends. Looked up from germline, CDR1 is ENHRY and CDR2 is SYGVKD. This CDR3 is built from 15 residues. This CDR3 reads CAISESGGNTGELFF. CDR3 sequence (DNA): TGTGCCATCAGTGAGTCGGGAGGAAACACCGGGGAGCTGTTTTTT.

With regard to this clone: Relative to the germline gene, one junction end is altered; a read error may explain this. Here the CDR3 reads CASSQASYEQYF. The CDR3 DNA reads as TGTGCCAGCAGTCAAGCAAGTTACGAGCAGTACTTC. This rearrangement joins TRBV6-1 to TRBJ2-7; D call uncertain. This CDR3 spans 12 amino acids. CDR1 is MNHNS, CDR2 SASEGT, per germline.

The chain employs TRBV11-2 and TRBJ2-1, with 8 bases aligning to TRBD1. The CDR3 runs 15 residues. Trimming at V came to 2 bases and at J to 4 bases, leaving 4 bases not matched to a gene. Germline V gene sequence: CDR1 SGHAT, CDR2 FQNNGV. The CDR3 sequence is CASSLRTGTYNEQFF. In DNA form, the CDR3 reads TGTGCCAGCAGCTTAAGGACAGGGACATACAATGAGCAGTTCTTC.

The chain carries TRBV5-1 and TRBJ2-1, with 11 bases identical to TRBD2. Looked up from germline, CDR1 is SGHRS and CDR2 is YFSETQ. V lost 4 bases and J lost 8; bases outside the gene matches: 14. CDR3 size: 17 residues. Here the CDR3 reads CASSPTPLAGVTDEQFF. CDR3 DNA sequence: TGCGCCAGCAGCCCGACGCCACTAGCGGGAGTCACAGATGAGCAGTTCTTC. Full variable domain (rest looked up from reference TRBV5-1 and TRBJ2-1): KAGVTQTPRYLIKTRGQQVTLSCSPISGHRSVSWYQQTPGQGLQFLFEYFSETQRNKGNFPGRFSGRQFSNSRSEMNVSTLELGDSALYLCASSPTPLAGVTDEQFFGPGTRLTVL.

This clone was recorded a few times. V gene TRBV7-9 combines with J gene TRBJ1-6, with 8 bases fitting TRBD1. The germline CDR1 and CDR2 sequences are SEHNR and FQNEAQ (reference sequence). The CDR3 spans 16 residues. V lost 3 bases and J lost 8; bases outside the gene matches: 9. The CDR3 DNA is TGTGCCAGCAGCTTTGAGCAGGGGGCTAGTGATTCACCCCTCCACTTT. It specifies CASSFEQGASDSPLHF.

The rearrangement joins TRBV30 to TRBJ2-5, with unresolved D. Trimming took 0 bases from V and 5 from J, leaving 10 bases between them. There are 13 residues in the CDR3. Germline V CDR1 and CDR2: GTSNPN, SVGIG (reference sequence). CDR3 sequence (DNA): TGTGCCTGGAGTGTACTCCTGGGGGAGACCCAGTACTTC. Its translation is CAWSVLLGETQYF.

V usage is TRBV11-2 and J usage is TRBJ2-2, with D tentatively TRBD2 (5 bases). V was trimmed by 2 bases and J by 5 bases, leaving 12 bases between them. The CDR3 consists of 15 residues. CDR1 and CDR2 from the germline V gene are SGHAT and FQNNGV. The CDR3 DNA sequence: TGTGCCAGCAGCTTATCGGGGTTGGAAACCGGGGAGCTGTTTTTT. The encoded protein is CASSLSGLETGELFF.

The chain couples TRBV7-2 to TRBJ1-2; TRBD1 matches at 7 bases. CDR1 and CDR2 from the germline V gene are SGHTA and FQGNSA. The CDR3 runs 15 residues. J lost 4 bases, V lost 5 bases, and 10 bases had no gene match. The CDR3 here is CASSNRGTAVYGYTF. The CDR3 nucleotides read TGTGCCAGCAGCAATAGAGGGACAGCGGTCTATGGCTACACCTTC. Full variable domain (outside the CDR3, taken from reference TRBV7-2 and TRBJ1-2): GAGVSQSPSNKVTEKGKDVELRCDPISGHTALYWYRQSLGQGLEFLIYFQGNSAPDKSGLPSDRFSAERTGGSVSTLTIQRTQQEDSAVYLCASSNRGTAVYGYTFGSGTRLTVV.

The chain joins TRBV5-5 to TRBJ2-7; tentatively, D is TRBD1 or TRBD2 (5 bases each). The length of the CDR3 is 16 residues. Germline V gene lookup returns CDR1 SGHKS and CDR2 YYEKEE (reference sequence). Trimming pared 3 bases from V and 4 bases from J, leaving 20 bases between. CDR3 amino acids: CASSSKTPGPPYEQYF. The CDR3 nucleotides read TGTGCCAGCAGCTCGAAGACCCCGGGACCCCCATACGAGCAGTACTTC.

V gene TRBV7-9 combines with J gene TRBJ2-1; D is perhaps TRBD1 or TRBD2 (7 bases each). CDR1 is SEHNR and CDR2 is FQNEAQ in the germline V gene (reference sequence). This CDR3 has 14 residues. V shed 7 bases and J shed 5 bases, with 15 bases lying between them. In nucleotides, the CDR3 is TGTGCCAGCACCCGACAGGGAGGGGACAATGAGCAGTTCTTC. As protein: CASTRQGGDNEQFF.

This clone was seen once. The chain is built from TRBV6-5 and TRBJ1-1; TRBD1 agrees at 7 bases. Germline lookup yields CDR1 MNHEY and CDR2 SVGAGI. V shed 5 bases, J shed 5 bases, and the junction held 8 bases outside the gene matches. The CDR3 has 14 residues. The CDR3 sequence is CASSLYRGGTEAFF. The CDR3 nucleotides read TGTGCCAGCAGTCTCTACAGGGGAGGAACTGAAGCTTTCTTT.

The chain employs TRBV7-9 and TRBJ2-5; no reliable D call. V was clipped by 4 bases and J by 5 bases, with 14 bases between them. Per germline, CDR1 SEHNR and CDR2 FQNEAQ (reference sequence). The length of the CDR3 is 14 residues. DNA for the CDR3: TGTGCCAGCAGCTCCCGCCGGGCCCAGGAGACCCAGTACTTC. This gives the protein CASSSRRAQETQYF.

The chain is built from TRBV9 and TRBJ2-7, with D perhaps being TRBD1 or TRBD2 (5 bases each). Trimming cost V 2 bases and J 4 bases, with 19 bases left between them. Per germline, CDR1 SGDLS and CDR2 YYNGEE. CDR3 length: 16 amino acids. CDR3 region: CASSVGPGTQVYEQYF. The CDR3 DNA sequence: TGTGCCAGCAGCGTCGGGCCCGGGACCCAGGTTTACGAGCAGTACTTC.

The V gene is TRBV6-5, the J gene TRBJ2-7, with unresolved D. The V gene's germline CDR1 is MNHEY and CDR2 SVGAGI. The length of the CDR3 is 12 residues. Trimming took off 5 bases at V and 5 bases at J, with 10 bases between the two ends. The CDR3 DNA reads as TGTGCCAGCAGTATAGCTCGGGACGAGCAGTACTTC. Amino acid sequence: CASSIARDEQYF.